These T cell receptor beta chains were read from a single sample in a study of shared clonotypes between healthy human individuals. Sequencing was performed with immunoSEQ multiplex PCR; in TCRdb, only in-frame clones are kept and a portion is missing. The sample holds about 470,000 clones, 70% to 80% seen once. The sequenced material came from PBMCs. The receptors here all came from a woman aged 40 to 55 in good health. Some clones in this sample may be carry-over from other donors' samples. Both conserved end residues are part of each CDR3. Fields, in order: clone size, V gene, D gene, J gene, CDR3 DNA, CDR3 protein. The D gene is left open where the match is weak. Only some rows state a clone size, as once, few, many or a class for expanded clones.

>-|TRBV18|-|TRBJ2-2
TGTGCCAGCTCACCTTCGGCGGGACTGGTATCCGGGGAGCTGTTTTTT
CASSPSAGLVSGELFF
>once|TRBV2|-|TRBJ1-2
TGTGCCAGCAGATCTCCGCGGGACGGCTATGGCTACACCTTC
CASRSPRDGYGYTF
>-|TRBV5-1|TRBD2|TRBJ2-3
TGCGCCAGCAGCTTGGCGGTAGCGGGAGGCGCTAGCACAGATACGCAGTATTTT
CASSLAVAGGASTDTQYF
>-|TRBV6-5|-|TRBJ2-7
TGTGCCAGCAGTTACACCCCCGCATCCTCCCACGAGCAGTACTTC
CASSYTPASSHEQYF
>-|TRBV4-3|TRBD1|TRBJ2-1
TGCGCCAGCAGCCGAGGGAGGACAGGGCCCAATGAGCAGTTCTTC
CASSRGRTGPNEQFF
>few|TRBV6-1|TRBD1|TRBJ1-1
TGTGCCAGCAGTGGCCGAGGACAGGGGAGAACTGAAGCTTTCTTT
CASSGRGQGRTEAFF
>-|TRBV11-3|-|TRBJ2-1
TGTGCCAGCAGCCCAACCGACAACAATGAGCAGTTCTTC
CASSPTDNNEQFF
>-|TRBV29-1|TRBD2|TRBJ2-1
TGCAGCGTTTTTGGGTGGCGGGAGGTCTCCCCCAGGGGCAATGAGCAGTTCTTC
CSVFGWREVSPRGNEQFF
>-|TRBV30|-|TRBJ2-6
TGTGCCTGGAGTTTCAACTCTGGGGCCAACGTCCTGACTTTC
CAWSFNSGANVLTF
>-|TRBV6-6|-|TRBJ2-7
TGTGCCAGCAGTTACTCGGGCCCGCGAGAGCAGTACTTC
CASSYSGPREQYF
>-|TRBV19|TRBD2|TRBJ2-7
TGTGCCAGTAGTAGCAGCGGGAGAATGTACGAGCAGTACTTC
CASSSSGRMYEQYF
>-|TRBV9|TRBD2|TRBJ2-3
TGTGCCAGCAGCGTAAGGGTAGCGGGAGATACGCAGTATTTT
CASSVRVAGDTQYF
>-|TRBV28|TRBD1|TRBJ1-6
TGTGCCAGCAGGGGGGACAGTTATAATTCACCCCTCCACTTT
CASRGDSYNSPLHF
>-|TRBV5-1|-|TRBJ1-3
TGCGCCAGCAGGGGAACCTCTGGAAACACCATATATTTT
CASRGTSGNTIYF
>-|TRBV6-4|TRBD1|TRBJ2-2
TGTGCCAGCAGTGAGACAGGGTCGGACACCGGGGAGCTGTTTTTT
CASSETGSDTGELFF
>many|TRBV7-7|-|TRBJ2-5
TGTGCCAGCAGCTTAGCTAATGACGGAAAGACCCAGTACTTC
CASSLANDGKTQYF
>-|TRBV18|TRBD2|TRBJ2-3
TGTGCCAGCTCACCCCGTGCTAGCGGGGGCGTCACAGATACGCAGTATTTT
CASSPRASGGVTDTQYF
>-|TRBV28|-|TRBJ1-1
TGTGCCAGCACAGGGTTCCTGCGAGCTTTCTTT
CASTGFLRAFF
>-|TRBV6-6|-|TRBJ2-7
TGTGCCAGCAGTCCTGGACAAGTAGCCTACGAGCAGTACTTC
CASSPGQVAYEQYF
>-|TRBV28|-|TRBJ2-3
TGTGCCAGCAGGCAAACGGGGACGACAGATACGCAGTATTTT
CASRQTGTTDTQYF
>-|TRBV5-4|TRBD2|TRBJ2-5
TGTGCCAGCAGCTCTACTAGCGGAGGGCGAGGAGAGACCCAGTACTTC
CASSSTSGGRGETQYF
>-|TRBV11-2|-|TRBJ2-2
TGTGCCAGCAGCTCAGGGTACACCGGGGAGCTGTTTTTT
CASSSGYTGELFF
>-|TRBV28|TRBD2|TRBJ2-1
TGTGCCAGCAGTCCTATGTCTAGCGGATACAATGAGCAGTTCTTC
CASSPMSSGYNEQFF
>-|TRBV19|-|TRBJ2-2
TGTGCCAGTACCGAAGTTGGCGGGGCGAAGCTGTTTTTT
CASTEVGGAKLFF
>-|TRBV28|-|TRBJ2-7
TGTGCCAGCAGTTTTACACAGGGCGGTGTGTCTTACGAGCAGTACTTC
CASSFTQGGVSYEQYF
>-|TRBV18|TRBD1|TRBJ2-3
TGTGCCAGCTCAGCAAACAGGGGCCGCACAGATACGCAGTATTTT
CASSANRGRTDTQYF
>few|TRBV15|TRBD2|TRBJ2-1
TGTGCCACCAGCAGGGGACTAGCGGCAGACAGGGAGCAGTTCTTC
CATSRGLAADREQFF
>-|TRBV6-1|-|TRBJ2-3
TGTGCCAGCAGTGAAGGAGGACATTGGACGGATACGCAGTATTTT
CASSEGGHWTDTQYF
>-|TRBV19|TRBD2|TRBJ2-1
TGTGCCAGTAGTATCCCTACACTAGCGGGAGGGCCAGATGAGCAGTTCTTC
CASSIPTLAGGPDEQFF
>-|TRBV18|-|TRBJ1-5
TGTGCCAGCTCACCTTCCGGGGGGGGGCAGCCCCAGCATTTT
CASSPSGGGQPQHF
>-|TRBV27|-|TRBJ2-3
TGTGCCAGCAGTTTTTACTCCCGGACCGATACGCAGTATTTT
CASSFYSRTDTQYF
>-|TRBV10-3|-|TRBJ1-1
TGTGCCATCAGTGATGGACGTACGGCGACTGAAGCTTTCTTT
CAISDGRTATEAFF
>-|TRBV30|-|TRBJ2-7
TGTGCCTGGAGTGTCGGAAGGCTACCCTACGAGCAGTACTTC
CAWSVGRLPYEQYF
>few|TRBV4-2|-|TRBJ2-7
TGTGCCAGCAGCCAAGATGTCGGCTCGCCCTACGAGCAGTACTTC
CASSQDVGSPYEQYF
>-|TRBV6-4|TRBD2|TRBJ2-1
TGTGCCAGCAGTTTCCAGGGACAGGGCACTAGCGGGAGTAATGAGCAGTTCTTC
CASSFQGQGTSGSNEQFF
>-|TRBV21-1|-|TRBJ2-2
TGTGCCAGCAGCACCCCTTCGTCTAGCGGGCTCACCGGGGAGCTGTTTTTT
CASSTPSSSGLTGELFF
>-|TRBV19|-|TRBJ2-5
TGTGCCAGTACAAGGACAGCCTCTGGGGGAGAGACCCAGTACTTC
CASTRTASGGETQYF
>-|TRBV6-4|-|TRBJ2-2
TGTGCCACCGCGCCGGGGAACACCGGGGAGCTGTTTTTT
CATAPGNTGELFF
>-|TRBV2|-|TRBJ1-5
TGTGCCAGCCGACAGAATAGCAATCAGCCCCAGCATTTT
CASRQNSNQPQHF
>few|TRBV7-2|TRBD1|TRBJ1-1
TGTGCCAGCAGCCCCGGACAGGGGATGAACACTGAAGCTTTCTTT
CASSPGQGMNTEAFF
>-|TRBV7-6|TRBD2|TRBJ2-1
TGTGCCAGCAGCGCGAGACTAGCGGGAGACTACAATGAGCAGTTCTTC
CASSARLAGDYNEQFF
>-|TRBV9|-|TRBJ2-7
TGTGCCAGCAGCCCCGGGACACACACCTACGAGCAGTACTTC
CASSPGTHTYEQYF
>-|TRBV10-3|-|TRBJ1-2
TGTGCCATCAGGGCCCAGGGTATCAACTATGGCTACACCTTC
CAIRAQGINYGYTF
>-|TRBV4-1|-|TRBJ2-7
TGCGCCAGCAGCCAAGGGCAGTTCTCCTACGAGCAGTACTTC
CASSQGQFSYEQYF
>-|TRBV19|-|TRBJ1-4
TGTGCCAGTAGTAGGAGGTCGCGGACTAATGAAAAACTGTTTTTT
CASSRRSRTNEKLFF